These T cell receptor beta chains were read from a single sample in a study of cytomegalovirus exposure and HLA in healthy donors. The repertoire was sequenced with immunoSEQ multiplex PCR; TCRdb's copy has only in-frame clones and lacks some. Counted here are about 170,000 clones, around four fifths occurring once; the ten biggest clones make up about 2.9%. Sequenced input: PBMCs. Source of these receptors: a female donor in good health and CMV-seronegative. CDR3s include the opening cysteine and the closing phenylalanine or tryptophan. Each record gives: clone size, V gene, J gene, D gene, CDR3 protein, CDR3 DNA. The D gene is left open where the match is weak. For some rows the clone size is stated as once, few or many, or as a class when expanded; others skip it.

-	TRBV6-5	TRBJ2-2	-	CASRTGNRRELFF	TGTGCCAGCAGAACAGGGAATAGAAGGGAGCTGTTTTTT
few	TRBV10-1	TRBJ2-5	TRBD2	CASGTSGSTTQYF	TGCGCCAGCGGGACTAGCGGCTCCACGACCCAGTACTTC
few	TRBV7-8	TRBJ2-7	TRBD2	CASSLTTSGSHEQYF	TGTGCCAGCAGCTTAACGACTAGCGGGAGTCACGAGCAGTACTTC
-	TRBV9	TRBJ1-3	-	CASSVVLGNTIYF	TGTGCCAGCAGCGTAGTCCTAGGAAACACCATATATTTT
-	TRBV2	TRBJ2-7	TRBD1	CASSEQGAHEQYF	TGTGCCAGCAGTGAGCAGGGGGCCCACGAGCAGTACTTC
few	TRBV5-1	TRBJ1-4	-	CASSPDRPATNEKLFF	TGCGCCAGCAGCCCCGACAGGCCCGCAACTAATGAAAAACTGTTTTTT
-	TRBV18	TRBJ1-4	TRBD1	CASSPFGGQGDEKLFF	TGTGCCAGCTCACCTTTCGGGGGACAGGGAGACGAAAAACTGTTTTTT
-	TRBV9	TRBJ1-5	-	CASSPTSTHSNQPQHF	TGTGCCAGCAGCCCCACTTCTACTCATAGCAATCAGCCCCAGCATTTT
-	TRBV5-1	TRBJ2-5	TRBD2	CASSNTLSGGYQETQYF	TGCGCCAGCAGCAATACCCTTAGCGGGGGGTACCAAGAGACCCAGTACTTC
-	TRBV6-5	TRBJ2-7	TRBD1	CASSSPGQGTYEQYF	TGTGCCAGCAGTTCCCCGGGACAGGGTACCTACGAGCAGTACTTC
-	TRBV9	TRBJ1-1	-	CASSGQGNTEAFF	TGTGCCAGCAGCGGCCAGGGGAACACTGAAGCTTTCTTT
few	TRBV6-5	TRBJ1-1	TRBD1	CASSYFFAGQKVEAFF	TGTGCCAGCAGTTACTTTTTTGCGGGACAGAAAGTTGAAGCTTTCTTT